The clone carrying this TCR beta chain is a singleton in its sample. The antigen is unknown. V was pared by 3 bases and J by 10 bases, with 10 bases between. Germline values: CDR1 LNHDA, CDR2 SQIVND (reference sequence). This CDR3 has 13 amino acids. This specimen comes from a study of vaccination and CD4 T cells after COVID-19. Whole-study context: Cultures that served as controls received a CEFX pool, an HIV-1 Nef pool, or no peptide.

Described treatment: approximately 9-day PBMC culture with coronavirus spike peptide pools or control peptides (ViraFEST assay). For ViraFEST, peptide pools expanded antigen-specific T cells, after which the TCRs were sequenced. PBMCs were cultured at fewer than 2.5 million per well with approximately 9.8 IU/ml IL-2 and 9.5 to 10 ug/ml peptide pools. Sequencing of cultured CD4+ T cell DNA used the Oncomine TCR Beta short-read assay. Cultured CD4+ T cells yielded the extracted genomic DNA. MiXCR was run by TCRdb on the PCR reads, yielding one entry per CDR3 protein. The table has about 15,000 distinct CDR3 sequences, about 57% seen once.

The sample taken for sequencing was CD4+ T cells from blood, cultured in vitro. This rearrangement joins TRBV19 to TRBJ1-6; perhaps TRBD1 as D (5 bases). The source is a human donor who had recovered from COVID-19. The DNA for the CDR3 is TGTGCCAGTAGTATCGGGAGGGGCTCACCCCTCCACTTT. This gives the protein CASSIGRGSPLHF.